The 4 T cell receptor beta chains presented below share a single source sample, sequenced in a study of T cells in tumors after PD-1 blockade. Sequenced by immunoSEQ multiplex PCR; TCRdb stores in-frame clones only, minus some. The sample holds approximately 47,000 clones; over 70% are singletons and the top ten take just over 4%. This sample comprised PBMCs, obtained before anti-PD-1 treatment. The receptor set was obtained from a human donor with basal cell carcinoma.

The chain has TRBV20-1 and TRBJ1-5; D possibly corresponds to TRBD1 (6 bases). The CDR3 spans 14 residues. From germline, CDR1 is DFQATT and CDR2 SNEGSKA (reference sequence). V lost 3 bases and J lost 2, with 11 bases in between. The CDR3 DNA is TGCAGTGCTAGTGCGGGGGCCGGCAATCAGCCCCAGCATTTT. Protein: CSASAGAGNQPQHF.

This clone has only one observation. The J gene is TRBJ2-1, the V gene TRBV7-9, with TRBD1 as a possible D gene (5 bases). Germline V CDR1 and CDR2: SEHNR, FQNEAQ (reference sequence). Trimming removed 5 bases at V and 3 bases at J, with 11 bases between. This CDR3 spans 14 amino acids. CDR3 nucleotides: TGTGCCAGCAGCCTTCAGACAGACTACAATGAGCAGTTCTTC. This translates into CASSLQTDYNEQFF. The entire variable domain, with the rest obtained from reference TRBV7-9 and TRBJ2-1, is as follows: DTGVSQNPRHKITKRGQNVTFRCDPISEHNRLYWYRQTLGQGPEFLTYFQNEAQLEKSRLLSDRFSAERPKGSFSTLEIQRTEQGDSAMYLCASSLQTDYNEQFFGPGTRLTVL.

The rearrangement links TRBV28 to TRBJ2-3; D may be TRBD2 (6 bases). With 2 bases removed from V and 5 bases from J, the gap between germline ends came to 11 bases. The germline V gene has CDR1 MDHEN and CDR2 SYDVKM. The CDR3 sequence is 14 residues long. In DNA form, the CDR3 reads TGTGCCAGCAGTTTAGAAGGAGCGGGAGATACGCAGTATTTT. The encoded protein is CASSLEGAGDTQYF. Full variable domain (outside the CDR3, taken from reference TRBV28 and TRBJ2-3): DVKVTQSSRYLVKRTGEKVFLECVQDMDHENMFWYRQDPGLGLRLIYFSYDVKMKEKGDIPEGYSVSREKKERFSLILESASTNQTSMYLCASSLEGAGDTQYFGPGTRLTVL.

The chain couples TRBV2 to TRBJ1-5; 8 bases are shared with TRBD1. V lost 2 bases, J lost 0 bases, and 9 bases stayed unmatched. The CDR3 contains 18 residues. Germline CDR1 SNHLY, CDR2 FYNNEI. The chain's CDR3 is CASSETGQGGYSNQPQHF. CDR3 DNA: TGTGCCAGCAGTGAAACAGGACAGGGAGGGTATAGCAATCAGCCCCAGCATTTT.